A selection of T cell receptor beta chains follows, all from one sample in a study of T cell changes during pregnancy in multiple sclerosis. The table came from immunoSEQ multiplex PCR; TCRdb's copy has only in-frame clones and leaves some out. The sample lists tens of thousands of clones; less than 95% were seen once. Sequencing used peripheral blood, obtained in the third trimester of pregnancy. The receptors were gathered from a female donor in good health, enrolled as a control in a pregnancy study. Both conserved end residues are part of each CDR3. A D gene is named only where the DNA matches it firmly. Expanded clones are given a class, and other clones once, few, many or no size at all.

CDR3nt: TGTGCCAGTAGTTTCGAGGTAGCCTATGGCTACACCTTC; CDR3aa: CASSFEVAYGYTF; v_gene: TRBV19; abundance: .; d_gene: .; j_gene: TRBJ1-2
CDR3nt: TGTGCCATCAGTGATTTGACAGGGGTTTCTGGAGAGACCCAGTACTTC; CDR3aa: CAISDLTGVSGETQYF; v_gene: TRBV10-3; abundance: .; d_gene: TRBD1; j_gene: TRBJ2-5
CDR3nt: TGTGCCAGCAGCACCCGATCGGACAGCTTAGAAGCTTTCTTT; CDR3aa: CASSTRSDSLEAFF; v_gene: TRBV13; abundance: once; d_gene: .; j_gene: TRBJ1-1
CDR3nt: TGTGCCAGCAGCGTCGGACTAGCGGGGACTGAGACCCAGTACTTC; CDR3aa: CASSVGLAGTETQYF; v_gene: TRBV7-6; abundance: .; d_gene: TRBD2; j_gene: TRBJ2-5
CDR3nt: TGTGCCAGCAGTTTATTGAGGCTAGCGGGAGGGTTGGAGCAGTTCTTC; CDR3aa: CASSLLRLAGGLEQFF; v_gene: TRBV27; abundance: few; d_gene: TRBD2; j_gene: TRBJ2-1
CDR3nt: TGCGCCAGCAGCCACGGGACAGAGTATGGCTACACCTTC; CDR3aa: CASSHGTEYGYTF; v_gene: TRBV4-3; abundance: .; d_gene: TRBD1; j_gene: TRBJ1-2
CDR3nt: TGTGCCAGTAGTGACCTGGGGACAGGGGCTATTTCGGGCAATCAGCCCCAGCATTTT; CDR3aa: CASSDLGTGAISGNQPQHF; v_gene: TRBV19; abundance: .; d_gene: TRBD1; j_gene: TRBJ1-5
CDR3nt: TGTGCCAGCAGTGACTTGGGGGCGCGGGAAAAACTGTTTTTT; CDR3aa: CASSDLGAREKLFF; v_gene: TRBV6-1; abundance: .; d_gene: .; j_gene: TRBJ1-4
CDR3nt: TGTGCCTGGAGTGGCCTTGTCGGATCAGGGGAACTGTTTTTT; CDR3aa: CAWSGLVGSGELFF; v_gene: TRBV30; abundance: .; d_gene: .; j_gene: TRBJ1-4
CDR3nt: TGTGCCAGCAGTTATGTTGGCGGCACAACTAATGAAAAACTGTTTTTT; CDR3aa: CASSYVGGTTNEKLFF; v_gene: TRBV6-5; abundance: .; d_gene: .; j_gene: TRBJ1-4
CDR3nt: TGTGCCAGCACTGGACAGGGGCGGACCGGGCAGTTCTTC; CDR3aa: CASTGQGRTGQFF; v_gene: TRBV2; abundance: once; d_gene: TRBD1; j_gene: TRBJ2-1
CDR3nt: TGTGCCAGCGCCTACGGGGTTGGGGCCTACGAGCAGTACTTC; CDR3aa: CASAYGVGAYEQYF; v_gene: TRBV9; abundance: .; d_gene: .; j_gene: TRBJ2-7
CDR3nt: TGTGCCAGCAGTTTATGGGGGACAGGGGGCGCATCGAGCGGCTACACCTTC; CDR3aa: CASSLWGTGGASSGYTF; v_gene: TRBV27; abundance: .; d_gene: TRBD1; j_gene: TRBJ1-2
CDR3nt: TGTGCCAGCAGTCTCCTTTCGGCGGGAGCCCACTACGAGCAGTACTTC; CDR3aa: CASSLLSAGAHYEQYF; v_gene: TRBV6-6; abundance: .; d_gene: TRBD2; j_gene: TRBJ2-7
CDR3nt: TGCAGCGTTGATAGGGACAGGGGCGTCTATGGCTACACCTTC; CDR3aa: CSVDRDRGVYGYTF; v_gene: TRBV29-1; abundance: .; d_gene: TRBD1; j_gene: TRBJ1-2
CDR3nt: TGTGCCAGTAGTATCTCGGGACAGGGAACCTTTGAAGCTTTCTTT; CDR3aa: CASSISGQGTFEAFF; v_gene: TRBV19; abundance: .; d_gene: TRBD1; j_gene: TRBJ1-1
CDR3nt: TGTGCCAGTAGCCGGGACAGGTTTTCCGAGCAGTACTTC; CDR3aa: CASSRDRFSEQYF; v_gene: TRBV19; abundance: few; d_gene: TRBD1; j_gene: TRBJ2-7
CDR3nt: TGTGCCAGCAGCCCGCCAGGGGACGCGGGCAATCAGCCCCAGCATTTT; CDR3aa: CASSPPGDAGNQPQHF; v_gene: TRBV7-2; abundance: .; d_gene: .; j_gene: TRBJ1-5
CDR3nt: TGTGCCAGCAGCTCCAGACTTGGAAACACCATATATTTT; CDR3aa: CASSSRLGNTIYF; v_gene: TRBV7-2; abundance: .; d_gene: .; j_gene: TRBJ1-3
CDR3nt: TGTGCCAGCAGTGAAACAGGGTTCACCGGGGAGCTGTTTTTT; CDR3aa: CASSETGFTGELFF; v_gene: TRBV6-4; abundance: .; d_gene: .; j_gene: TRBJ2-2
CDR3nt: TGTGCCAGCAGCCCGTCTGCAGGGGGTTATAATTCACCCCTCCACTTT; CDR3aa: CASSPSAGGYNSPLHF; v_gene: TRBV7-9; abundance: .; d_gene: TRBD1; j_gene: TRBJ1-6
CDR3nt: TGTGCCAGCAGCCCCGACAGCTTCTCCTATAATTCACCCCTCCACTTT; CDR3aa: CASSPDSFSYNSPLHF; v_gene: TRBV7-9; abundance: once; d_gene: .; j_gene: TRBJ1-6
CDR3nt: TGTGCCAGCAGCACAGGGGGCACAGATACGCAGTATTTT; CDR3aa: CASSTGGTDTQYF; v_gene: TRBV7-9; abundance: .; d_gene: TRBD1; j_gene: TRBJ2-3
CDR3nt: TGTGCCAGTATTGCCGGGGGGGTCGGTACGCAGTATTTT; CDR3aa: CASIAGGVGTQYF; v_gene: TRBV27; abundance: .; d_gene: TRBD2; j_gene: TRBJ2-3
CDR3nt: TGTGCCACCGCACTCCCGGTCGGGGGGACCATATATTTT; CDR3aa: CATALPVGGTIYF; v_gene: TRBV10-3; abundance: .; d_gene: .; j_gene: TRBJ1-3
CDR3nt: TGTGCCAGCAGCCCAGGGGACGGAGAAAACATTCAGTACTTC; CDR3aa: CASSPGDGENIQYF; v_gene: TRBV5-4; abundance: .; d_gene: .; j_gene: TRBJ2-4
CDR3nt: TGTGCCACCACCGCCGGGACAGGGTCCTACAATGAGCAGTTCTTC; CDR3aa: CATTAGTGSYNEQFF; v_gene: TRBV27; abundance: .; d_gene: TRBD1; j_gene: TRBJ2-1
CDR3nt: TGTGCCATGCCCCCTTTGCAATGGGACGGGAGCTCCTACGAGCAGTACTTC; CDR3aa: CAMPPLQWDGSSYEQYF; v_gene: TRBV10-3; abundance: .; d_gene: .; j_gene: TRBJ2-7
CDR3nt: TGTGCCAGCACGAGGGGGTTGGGGTGCTCCTACGAGCAGTACTTC; CDR3aa: CASTRGLGCSYEQYF; v_gene: TRBV21-1; abundance: .; d_gene: .; j_gene: TRBJ2-7
CDR3nt: TGTGCCAGCAGCTTTCGCTCGAGGGGCACAGATACGCAGTATTTT; CDR3aa: CASSFRSRGTDTQYF; v_gene: TRBV5-8; abundance: .; d_gene: .; j_gene: TRBJ2-3
CDR3nt: TGTGCCATCAGTGAAAGTTTAGCGGAGCAGTTCTTC; CDR3aa: CAISESLAEQFF; v_gene: TRBV10-3; abundance: .; d_gene: .; j_gene: TRBJ2-1
CDR3nt: TGTGCCACCAGCAGAGATCTAGCAAGCGATGAGCAGTTCTTC; CDR3aa: CATSRDLASDEQFF; v_gene: TRBV15; abundance: .; d_gene: .; j_gene: TRBJ2-1
CDR3nt: TGTGCCAGCAGCTTGGGGGGAGGGATCCTCGAGCAGTACTTC; CDR3aa: CASSLGGGILEQYF; v_gene: TRBV14; abundance: .; d_gene: TRBD2; j_gene: TRBJ2-7
CDR3nt: TGTGCCAGTTCTGGGGGGGGGACTGAAGCTTTCTTT; CDR3aa: CASSGGGTEAFF; v_gene: TRBV19; abundance: .; d_gene: .; j_gene: TRBJ1-1
CDR3nt: TGTGCCAGCAGGGGGGGACGGAGCTCCTATAATTCACCCCTCCACTTT; CDR3aa: CASRGGRSSYNSPLHF; v_gene: TRBV6-6; abundance: once; d_gene: .; j_gene: TRBJ1-6
CDR3nt: TGTGCCAGTACCCCCTGGGAGAGAACCACAGATACGCAGTATTTT; CDR3aa: CASTPWERTTDTQYF; v_gene: TRBV7-2; abundance: .; d_gene: .; j_gene: TRBJ2-3